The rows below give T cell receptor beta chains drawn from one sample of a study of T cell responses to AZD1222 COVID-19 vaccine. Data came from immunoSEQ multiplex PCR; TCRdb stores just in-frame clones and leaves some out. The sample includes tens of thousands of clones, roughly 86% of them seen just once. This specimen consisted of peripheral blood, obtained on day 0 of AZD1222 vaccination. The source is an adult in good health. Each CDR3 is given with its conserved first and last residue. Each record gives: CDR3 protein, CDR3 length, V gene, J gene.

CSVEDPGGTGELFF	14	TRBV29-1	TRBJ2-2
CATSRGFDSSPWGNTIYF	18	TRBV15	TRBJ1-3
CASSEVGPSNNSPLHF	16	TRBV2	TRBJ1-6
CASGDDAYEQYF	12	TRBV6-6	TRBJ2-7
CASRGGTAANSPLHF	15	TRBV9	TRBJ1-6
CASSLTTAGGNEQFF	15	TRBV7-3	TRBJ2-1
CASSHRTANTGELFF	15	TRBV7-8	TRBJ2-2
CASSVGPHPFFNQPQHF	17	TRBV5-6	TRBJ1-5
CASSLGAVDRTDTQYF	16	TRBV5-1	TRBJ2-3
CATTTGPVYSGELFF	15	TRBV27	TRBJ2-2
CASLDSGDSEAFF	13	TRBV28	TRBJ1-1
CASSLTDISSYNEQFF	16	TRBV5-1	TRBJ2-1
CASSPQGIGNSPLHF	15	TRBV2	TRBJ1-6
CASSPGDGARPQHF	14	TRBV28	TRBJ1-5
CASSQDSPGQGIYEQYF	17	TRBV4-1	TRBJ2-7
CASSQDGGYEQYF	13	TRBV4-2	TRBJ2-7
CASSLVASGTSTDTQYF	17	TRBV7-2	TRBJ2-3